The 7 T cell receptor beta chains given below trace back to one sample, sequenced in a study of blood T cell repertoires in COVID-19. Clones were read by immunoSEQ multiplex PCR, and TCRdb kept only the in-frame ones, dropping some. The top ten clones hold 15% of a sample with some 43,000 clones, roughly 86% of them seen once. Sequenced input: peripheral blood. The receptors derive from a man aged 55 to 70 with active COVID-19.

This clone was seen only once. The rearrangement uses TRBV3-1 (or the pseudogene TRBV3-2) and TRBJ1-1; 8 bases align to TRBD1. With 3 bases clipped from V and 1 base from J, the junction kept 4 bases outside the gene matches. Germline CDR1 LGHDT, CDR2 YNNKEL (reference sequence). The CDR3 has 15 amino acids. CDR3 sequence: CASSHIGQGNTEAFF. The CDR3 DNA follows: TGTGCCAGCAGCCACATAGGACAGGGGAACACTGAAGCTTTCTTT.

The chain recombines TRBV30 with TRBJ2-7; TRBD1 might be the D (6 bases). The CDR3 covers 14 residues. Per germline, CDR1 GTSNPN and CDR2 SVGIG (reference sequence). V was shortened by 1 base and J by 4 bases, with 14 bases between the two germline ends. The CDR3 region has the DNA TGTGCCTGGAGTGGGGGACATAGGGGTTACGAGCAGTACTTC. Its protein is CAWSGGHRGYEQYF.

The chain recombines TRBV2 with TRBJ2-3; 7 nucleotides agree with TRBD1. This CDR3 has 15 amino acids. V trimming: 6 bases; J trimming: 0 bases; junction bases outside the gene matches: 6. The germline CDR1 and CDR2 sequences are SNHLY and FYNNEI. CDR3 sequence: CASRRTGSSTDTQYF. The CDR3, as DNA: TGTGCCAGCAGGAGGACAGGCTCTAGCACAGATACGCAGTATTTT.

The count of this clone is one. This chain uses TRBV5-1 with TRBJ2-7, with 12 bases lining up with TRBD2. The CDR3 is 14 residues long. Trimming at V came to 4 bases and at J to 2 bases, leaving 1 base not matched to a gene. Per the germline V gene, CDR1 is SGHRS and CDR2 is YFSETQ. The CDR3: CASSRTSGTYEQYF. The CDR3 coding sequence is TGCGCCAGCAGCCGGACTAGCGGGACCTACGAGCAGTACTTC.

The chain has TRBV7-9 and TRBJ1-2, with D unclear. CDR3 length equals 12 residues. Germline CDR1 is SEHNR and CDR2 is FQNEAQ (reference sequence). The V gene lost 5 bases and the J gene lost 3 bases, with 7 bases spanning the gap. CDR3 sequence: CASSPGDYGYTF. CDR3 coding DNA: TGTGCCAGCAGCCCGGGAGACTATGGCTACACCTTC.

This CDR3 reads CASSTGLADYNSPLHF. The CDR3 DNA reads as TGTGCCAGCAGCACAGGGTTGGCCGATTATAATTCACCCCTCCACTTT. V and J are TRBV28 and TRBJ1-6, with D tentatively TRBD1 (6 bases). V gave up 6 bases and J gave up 4 bases, with 16 bases separating them. The germline V gene has CDR1 MDHEN and CDR2 SYDVKM. This CDR3 has 16 residues.

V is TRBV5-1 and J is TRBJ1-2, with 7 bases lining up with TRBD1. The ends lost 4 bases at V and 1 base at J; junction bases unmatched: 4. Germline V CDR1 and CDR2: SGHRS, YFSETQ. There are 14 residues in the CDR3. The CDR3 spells CASSARQGNYGYTF. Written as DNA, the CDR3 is TGCGCCAGCAGCGCAAGACAGGGTAACTATGGCTACACCTTC.